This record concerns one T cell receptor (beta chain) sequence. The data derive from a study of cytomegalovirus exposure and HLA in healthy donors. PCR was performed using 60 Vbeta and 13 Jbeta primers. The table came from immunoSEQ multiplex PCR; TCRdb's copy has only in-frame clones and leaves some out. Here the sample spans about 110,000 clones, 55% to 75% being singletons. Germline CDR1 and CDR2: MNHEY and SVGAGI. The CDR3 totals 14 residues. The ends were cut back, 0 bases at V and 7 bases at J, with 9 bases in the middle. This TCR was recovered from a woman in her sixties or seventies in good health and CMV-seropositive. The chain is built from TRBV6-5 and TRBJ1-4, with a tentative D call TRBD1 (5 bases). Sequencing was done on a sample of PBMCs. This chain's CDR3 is CASSYSGGGEKLFF. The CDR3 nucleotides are TGTGCCAGCAGTTACTCTGGGGGGGGTGAAAAACTGTTTTTT.